This T cell receptor beta chain appears in the sequencing data of a study of T cell responses to AZD1222 COVID-19 vaccine. Study conclusions and caveats: Receipt of two AZD1222 doses was followed by a rise in Spike-specific TCR breadth and depth.

Trimming took 0 bases from V and 0 from J, leaving 8 bases between them. This CDR3 comprises 16 residues. Germline values: CDR1 MNHEY, CDR2 SVGAGI. This clone turned up a few times. Its antigen is not identified. Here immunoSEQ multiplex PCR was the method, and the copy in TCRdb shows in-frame clones only, minus some. Of 150,000 or so clones detected, roughly 88% appear once; the ten largest clones hold roughly 3.5%. The source was peripheral blood, collected on day 0 of MenACWY control vaccination. This chain connects TRBV6-5 to TRBJ1-4; D uncertain. The receptor's source is an adult in good health. The CDR3 reads CASSYSWGATNEKLFF. DNA of the CDR3: TGTGCCAGCAGTTACTCGTGGGGTGCAACTAATGAAAAACTGTTTTTT.